The text below deals with one TCR beta chain. Participants' own reports of clinical history determined their cohort assignment. Contact with a PCR-confirmed or clinician-diagnosed COVID-19 case occurred within 2 weeks of entry. Assay used: immunoSEQ multiplex PCR; TCRdb lists only in-frame clones, some missing. The data hold 300,000 to 400,000 clones, with about 85% observed a single time. The data belong to a study of blood T cell repertoires in COVID-19. Germline trimming cut 0 bases from V and 9 bases from J; bases unmatched to any gene: 10. The germline V gene encodes CDR1 LGHDT and CDR2 YNNKEL (reference sequence). The CDR3 is made up of 16 amino acids.

Sequences were obtained from PBMCs or T cells enriched from blood (not recorded which). The TCR sequence derives from a woman aged 25 to 39 who had been exposed to COVID-19. The chain links TRBV3-1 (or the pseudogene TRBV3-2) to TRBJ2-1; 8 bases are a match to TRBD2. The CDR3 nucleotides read TGTGCCAGCAGCCAAGACGGAGCGGGAGTTTACGTTGAGCAGTTCTTC. Translating gives CASSQDGAGVYVEQFF.